The 9 T cell receptor beta chains below come from one sample, sequenced in a study of T cells in Graves' hyperthyroidism and ophthalmopathy. The CDR3 regions of TCR beta were amplified from RNA transcripts. First-round RT-PCR with HTBI primers amplified the TCR CDR3 region. TCRdb itself ran the multiplex PCR reads through MiXCR, one entry per CDR3 protein. The data contain roughly 660,000 distinct CDR3 sequences, roughly a sixth of them singletons. Sequencing was performed on blood. The receptors come from a man aged 45-65 years with Graves' hyperthyroidism.

The table lists this clonotype with a few counts. The CDR3 coding sequence is TGTGCCAGTAGTGGTAGCAGAAGCTCCTACAATGAGCAGTTCTTC. It translates to CASSGSRSSYNEQFF. The chain is built from TRBV19 and TRBJ2-1; D is ambiguous. The CDR3 runs to 15 residues. V lost 5 bases and J 0 bases, leaving 11 bases between the germline ends. Germline assignment: CDR1 LNHDA and CDR2 SQIVND (reference sequence).

This clonotype was found many times. The rearrangement joins TRBV2 to TRBJ1-1, with 9 bases that match TRBD1. CDR1 and CDR2 (germline): SNHLY, FYNNEI. The V segment lost 6 bases and the J segment 5 bases; nucleotides outside the gene matches: 1. The length of the CDR3 is 12 residues. CDR3 nucleotide sequence: TGTGCCAGCAGGACAGGGGGGACTGAAGCTTTCTTT. Residues: CASRTGGTEAFF. The full variable domain, rest sourced from reference TRBV2 and TRBJ1-1, is EPEVTQTPSHQVTQMGQEVILRCVPISNHLYFYWYRQILGQKVEFLVSFYNNEISEKSEIFDDQFSVERPDGSNFTLKIRSTKLEDSAMYFCASRTGGTEAFFGQGTRLTVV.

Ten or more counts support this clonotype. V is TRBV27 and J is TRBJ2-1, with 16 positions matching TRBD2. The J segment lost 8 bases and the V segment lost 3 bases, leaving 4 bases of the junction unmatched. Germline V CDR1 and CDR2: MNHEY, SMNVEV (reference sequence). This CDR3 spans 16 amino acids. CDR3 protein: CASSLAGTSGRDEQFF. DNA of the CDR3: TGTGCCAGCAGTTTGGCCGGGACTAGCGGGAGGGATGAGCAGTTCTTC.

The table lists this clonotype with a few counts. This sequence joins TRBV4-1 and TRBJ1-5; D gene ambiguous. This CDR3 has 16 amino acids. Trimming took off 7 bases at V and 0 bases at J, with 16 bases between the two ends. CDR1 and CDR2 from the germline V gene are MGHRA and YSYEKL. The CDR3 loop reads CASTLFYPGSNQPQHF. CDR3 DNA: TGCGCCAGCACTCTCTTCTACCCAGGTAGCAATCAGCCCCAGCATTTT.

The V and J genes are TRBV4-1 and TRBJ2-7; a possible D gene is TRBD1 (6 bases). Germline V gene data show CDR1 as MGHRA and CDR2 as YSYEKL. The CDR3 runs 15 residues. The V end lost 1 base, the J end lost 6 bases, and 16 bases lay between the germline ends. The CDR3 loop is CASSQGVPGVGEQYF. The CDR3 DNA reads TGCGCCAGCAGCCAAGGGGTGCCAGGGGTCGGCGAGCAGTACTTC.

This chain joins TRBV3-1 and TRBJ1-4, with D unclear. Looked up from germline, CDR1 is LGHDT and CDR2 is YNNKEL (reference sequence). Deletions cut 5 bases from V and 0 bases from J, with 10 bases between. CDR3 length: 15 residues. The CDR3 coding sequence is TGTGCCAGCAGCGGAACCATTTCAACTAATGAAAAACTGTTTTTT. This gives the protein CASSGTISTNEKLFF. Supplemented by reference TRBV3-1 and TRBJ1-4, the full variable domain reads DTAVSQTPKYLVTQMGNDKSIKCEQNLGHDTMYWYKQDSKKFLKIMFSYNNKELIINETVPNRFSPKSPDKAHLNLHINSLELGDSAVYFCASSGTISTNEKLFFGSGTQLSVL.

This clonotype was detected a few times. The chain joins TRBV9 to TRBJ2-1, with TRBD1 matching over 9 bases. Germline trimming cut 3 bases from V and 7 bases from J; bases unmatched to any gene: 8. This CDR3 has 15 amino acids. Germline lookup yields CDR1 SGDLS and CDR2 YYNGEE. CDR3 bases: TGTGCCAGCAGCGCGGCCGGGACAGGGTGGAATGAGCAGTTCTTC. Its translation: CASSAAGTGWNEQFF.

This clonotype was picked up a small number of times. The DNA for the CDR3 is TGTGCCAGCAGGCAAACGGGGTGGAGCACTGAAGCTTTCTTT. It codes for CASRQTGWSTEAFF. The V and J genes are TRBV25-1 and TRBJ1-1, with unresolved D. The CDR3 covers 14 residues. Trimming pared 6 bases from V and 4 bases from J, leaving 15 bases between. Looked up from germline, CDR1 is MGHDK and CDR2 is SYGVNS.

There are many counts of this clonotype. The CDR3 DNA sequence: TGTGCCAGCGCCGATCGACGGACATCAAACACTGAAGCTTTCTTT. Protein sequence: CASADRRTSNTEAFF. The chain couples TRBV28 to TRBJ1-1; possibly TRBD1 for D (5 bases). Trimming took 8 bases from V and 2 from J, leaving 18 bases between them. The CDR3 contains 15 residues. Germline V lookup: CDR1 MDHEN, CDR2 SYDVKM. Full variable domain (outside the CDR3, taken from reference TRBV28 and TRBJ1-1): DVKVTQSSRYLVKRTGEKVFLECVQDMDHENMFWYRQDPGLGLRLIYFSYDVKMKEKGDIPEGYSVSREKKERFSLILESASTNQTSMYLCASADRRTSNTEAFFGQGTRLTVV.